One sample yielded the 14 T cell receptor beta chains listed below, sequenced in a study of blood T cell repertoires in COVID-19. Sequencing used immunoSEQ multiplex PCR; TCRdb keeps in-frame clones, though not all of them. Here the sample spans approximately 230,000 clones, approximately 80% being singletons. The sample was peripheral blood. Receptor source: a woman aged 80 or over with active or convalescent COVID-19.

This chain links TRBV28 with TRBJ1-2; 7 bases align to TRBD1. Germline V gives CDR1 MDHEN, CDR2 SYDVKM. This CDR3 has 14 residues. J was trimmed by 6 bases and V by 4 bases; bases with no gene match: 8. The CDR3 nucleotides are TGTGCCAGCAGTTACATGACAGGGATAAATGGCTACACCTTC. This translates into CASSYMTGINGYTF.

This clone appeared a few times. The chain has TRBV5-1 and TRBJ2-5; tentative D call: TRBD1 (6 bases). Germline lookup yields CDR1 SGHRS and CDR2 YFSETQ. The CDR3 length is 13 residues. V was cut by 6 bases and J by 5 bases, with 14 bases left in between. For the CDR3, the DNA is TGCGCCAGCACCACAGGGTCCACGGAGACCCAGTACTTC. This gives the protein CASTTGSTETQYF.

The chain couples TRBV19 to TRBJ1-2; no definite D call. Trimming stripped 5 bases from V and 0 bases from J, with 13 bases between. CDR1 LNHDA and CDR2 SQIVND come from the germline V gene (reference sequence). The CDR3 consists of 15 residues. For the CDR3, the DNA is TGTGCCAGTAGTCCCCCGGGGTCTTCTAACTATGGCTACACCTTC. Encoded protein: CASSPPGSSNYGYTF.

This chain uses TRBV24-1 with TRBJ1-3; TRBD1 is a possible D gene (6 bases). Germline V CDR1 and CDR2: KGHDR, SFDVKD. The CDR3 has 17 residues. Trimming left V 4 bases short and J 0 bases short, with 15 bases between. The CDR3 here is CATSDPLAGDSGNTIYF. In nucleotides, the CDR3 is TGTGCCACCAGTGACCCGCTGGCAGGGGACTCTGGAAACACCATATATTTT.

This clone has a handful of counts. Other DNA sequences in this sample translate to the same CDR3. In DNA, the CDR3 is TGCGCCAGCAGCTTGGGGCAGGGGGGCAATCAGCCCCAGCATTTT. Translated, it gives CASSLGQGGNQPQHF. The chain joins TRBV5-1 to TRBJ1-5; the match to TRBD1 covers 7 bases. This CDR3 comprises 15 residues. V was clipped by 0 bases and J by 2 bases; unmatched bases: 2. Germline-derived CDR1 and CDR2 are SGHRS and YFSETQ. Complete variable domain (other parts from reference TRBV5-1 and TRBJ1-5): KAGVTQTPRYLIKTRGQQVTLSCSPISGHRSVSWYQQTPGQGLQFLFEYFSETQRNKGNFPGRFSGRQFSNSRSEMNVSTLELGDSALYLCASSLGQGGNQPQHFGDGTRLSIL.

This chain links TRBV28 with TRBJ2-7, with 13 bases identical to TRBD2. V shed 6 bases, J shed 3 bases, and the junction held 5 bases outside the gene matches. Per germline, CDR1 MDHEN and CDR2 SYDVKM. The CDR3 is made up of 15 amino acids. The CDR3 bases are TGTGCCAGCAGGGGGGGGACTAGCGGGATCTACGAGCAGTACTTC. This translates into CASRGGTSGIYEQYF. The full variable domain, rest sourced from reference TRBV28 and TRBJ2-7, is DVKVTQSSRYLVKRTGEKVFLECVQDMDHENMFWYRQDPGLGLRLIYFSYDVKMKEKGDIPEGYSVSREKKERFSLILESASTNQTSMYLCASRGGTSGIYEQYFGPGTRLTVT.

V usage is TRBV18 and J usage is TRBJ1-4; TRBD1 is a possible D gene (6 bases). The V gene's germline CDR1 is KGHSH and CDR2 LQKENI. With 0 bases removed from V and 6 bases from J, the gap between germline ends came to 11 bases. The CDR3 loop spans 15 amino acids. CDR3 in amino acids: CASSPPGQLYEKLFF. CDR3 coding DNA: TGTGCCAGCTCACCACCTGGACAGCTTTATGAAAAACTGTTTTTT.

This sequence joins TRBV6-5 and TRBJ1-5; D not resolved. The CDR3 totals 12 residues. Germline V CDR1 and CDR2: MNHEY, SVGAGI. V was shortened by 5 bases and J by 5 bases, with 7 bases between the two germline ends. The CDR3 coding sequence is TGTGCCAGCAGTCCATTTGATCAGCCCCAGCATTTT. The encoded protein is CASSPFDQPQHF.

The V and J genes are TRBV11-3 and TRBJ2-1, with TRBD2 matching 9 bases. The CDR3 is made up of 14 amino acids. The V gene's germline CDR1 is SGHNT and CDR2 YENEEA. V lost 4 bases, J lost 7 bases, and 5 bases stayed unmatched. In nucleotides, the CDR3 is TGTGCCAGCAGCTCCTCTAGCGGGACGAATGAGCAGTTCTTC. Residues: CASSSSSGTNEQFF.

The chain employs TRBV6-5 and TRBJ1-2; 8 nucleotides line up with TRBD1. V gave up 5 bases and J gave up 4 bases; unmatched junction bases: 9. The germline V gene encodes CDR1 MNHEY and CDR2 SVGAGI. The CDR3 contains 15 residues. The CDR3 protein is CASSPIDRGGYGYTF. CDR3 DNA: TGTGCCAGCAGTCCGATCGACAGGGGAGGCTATGGCTACACCTTC.

This chain connects TRBV9 to TRBJ1-1; D remains ambiguous. In germline, CDR1 is SGDLS, CDR2 YYNGEE. Trimming removed 4 bases from V and 1 base from J, with 11 bases in between. The CDR3 runs to 14 residues. CDR3 loop: CASSPRLRNTEAFF. The DNA of the CDR3 is TGTGCCAGCAGCCCCCGCCTGAGGAACACTGAAGCTTTCTTT.

The rearrangement links TRBV6-6 to TRBJ2-7; 12 bases are shared with TRBD2. V was pared by 6 bases and J by 0 bases, with 12 bases of the junction left unmatched. Looked up from germline, CDR1 is MNHNY and CDR2 is SVGAGI (reference sequence). The CDR3 extends over 18 amino acids. The CDR3 DNA is TGTGCCAGCAGCCGACAATCAGGACTAGCGGGATCCTCCTACGAGCAGTACTTC. Translating it yields CASSRQSGLAGSSYEQYF.

The CDR3 spells CATGGYRNQPQHF. In DNA, the CDR3 is TGTGCCACAGGGGGGTATCGCAATCAGCCCCAGCATTTT. This rearrangement joins TRBV28 to TRBJ1-5, with 7 bases identical to TRBD1. Germline trimming cut 10 bases from V and 2 bases from J; bases unmatched to any gene: 5. Germline values: CDR1 MDHEN, CDR2 SYDVKM. This CDR3 comprises 13 residues. The full variable domain, with the rest looked up from reference TRBV28 and TRBJ1-5, is DVKVTQSSRYLVKRTGEKVFLECVQDMDHENMFWYRQDPGLGLRLIYFSYDVKMKEKGDIPEGYSVSREKKERFSLILESASTNQTSMYLCATGGYRNQPQHFGDGTRLSIL.

V is TRBV5-1 and J is TRBJ1-2; the D gene is possibly TRBD1 (5 bases). Trimming removed 4 bases at V and 2 bases at J, with 9 bases between. CDR3 length: 13 residues. CDR1 SGHRS and CDR2 YFSETQ come from the germline V gene. CDR3 bases: TGCGCCAGCAGCGTGGACACCAACTATGGCTACACCTTC. Its translation: CASSVDTNYGYTF. Full variable domain (missing parts from reference TRBV5-1 and TRBJ1-2): KAGVTQTPRYLIKTRGQQVTLSCSPISGHRSVSWYQQTPGQGLQFLFEYFSETQRNKGNFPGRFSGRQFSNSRSEMNVSTLELGDSALYLCASSVDTNYGYTFGSGTRLTVV.